The 3 T cell receptor beta chains below all came from one sample that was sequenced in a study of blood T cells in healthy people across ages. Next came a second PCR, run for about 6 to 12 cycles, which used a sample-barcoded 5' primer along with a J-beta primer mix. One entry per CDR3 protein, called by TCRdb with MiXCR from the 5' RACE reads. The sample holds some 1,500,000 distinct CDR3 sequences, approximately 42% seen once. The source material was blood. These receptors came from a woman under 30 in good health.

The chain employs TRBV27 and TRBJ2-1; TRBD2 might be the D (6 bases). The CDR3 has 14 amino acids. The germline V gene encodes CDR1 MNHEY and CDR2 SMNVEV (reference sequence). V was trimmed by 6 bases and J by 4 bases, leaving 13 bases between them. The CDR3 nucleotides read TGTGCCAGCAGCGAAGTGGGGGGTTACAATGAGCAGTTCTTC. Protein sequence: CASSEVGGYNEQFF.

This clonotype was recorded a few times. J is TRBJ2-1 and V is TRBV20-1; 8 bases agree with TRBD2. The germline gives CDR1 DFQATT, CDR2 SNEGSKA (reference sequence). The CDR3 runs 15 residues. The V gene end was trimmed by 4 bases and the J gene end by 0 bases; junction bases not matched to a gene: 5. CDR3 sequence (DNA): TGCAGTGCTAAATTAGCGGGAAGCTCCTACAATGAGCAGTTCTTC. Translation gives CSAKLAGSSYNEQFF.

This clonotype was picked up a small number of times. The chain recombines TRBV21-1 with TRBJ1-5. TRBV21-1 has pseudogene status. CDR3 length: 14 amino acids. The CDR3 region has the DNA TGTGCCCAATTATGCAGCCATAGCAATCAGCCCCAGCATTTT. This encodes CAQLCSHSNQPQHF.